The sample holds a few counts of the clone carrying this T cell receptor (beta chain). Prior to thyroid surgery, none of the patients had received any treatment. TCRdb re-called clones via MiXCR from the PCR reads. Among 30,000 to 35,000 clones, roughly 29% were seen once, and the ten largest hold 6.5% to 9%. The record originates from a study of metastatic and nonmetastatic thyroid tumors. This CDR3 comprises 15 residues. Trimming removed 8 bases from V and 5 bases from J; junction bases left unmatched: 13. In germline, CDR1 is MDHEN, CDR2 SYDVKM. This chain links TRBV28 with TRBJ1-2, with 8 bases fitting TRBD1. This TCR was recovered from a female donor with papillary thyroid cancer or a benign thyroid nodule (not recorded which). Some clones in this sample may be carry-over from other donors' samples. The sample taken for sequencing was blood. The CDR3 protein is CASQIPGQVNYGYTF. CDR3 nucleotide sequence: TGTGCCAGCCAAATACCGGGACAGGTGAATTATGGCTACACCTTC.